A selection of T cell receptor beta chains follows, all from one sample in a study of CD8 T cells in ankylosing spondylitis. TCRdb used MiXCR to reprocess the 5' RACE reads, holding one entry per CDR3 protein. The data contain roughly 7,000 distinct CDR3 sequences, approximately 2.9% of them singletons. Sequencing input: blood, either unsorted or a sorted T cell fraction (not recorded which). All receptors come from a female donor with ankylosing spondylitis or in good health (not recorded which). Both conserved end residues are part of each CDR3.

13	TRBV9	TRBJ2-7	CASSVGTSYEQYF
13	TRBV9	TRBJ2-3	CASSTPRADTQYF
17	TRBV9	TRBJ2-7	CASSVGDLAGGHYEQYF
15	TRBV9	TRBJ1-2	CASSVASRRVDGYTF
15	TRBV9	TRBJ2-3	CASSPGQGNTDTQYF
17	TRBV9	TRBJ2-1	CASSPLPPEGVLGEQFF
15	TRBV9	TRBJ2-7	CASSVASGRTYEQYF
16	TRBV29-1	TRBJ2-7	CTAFPVDRDRGGEQYF
18	TRBV9	TRBJ2-2	CASSVAASGDGNTGELFF
14	TRBV20-1	TRBJ2-3	CSAGGSTGTDTQYF
15	TRBV9	TRBJ1-2	CASSSNRGDDYGYTF
15	TRBV9	TRBJ2-1	CASSVAPVSYNEQFF
12	TRBV9	TRBJ2-7	CASSANSYEQYF
13	TRBV9	TRBJ2-7	CASSVGGEDEQYF
13	TRBV9	TRBJ2-5	CASRGNNQETQYF
14	TRBV9	TRBJ1-3	CASSRDELGNTIYF
17	TRBV9	TRBJ2-1	CASSVEGLSYGYNEQFF
15	TRBV9	TRBJ2-2	CASSAGTFLTGELFF
13	TRBV9	TRBJ2-1	CASSRAGNNEQFF
14	TRBV9	TRBJ2-5	CASSPIGMGETQYF
15	TRBV9	TRBJ2-1	CASTMGGAQNNEQFF
14	TRBV9	TRBJ2-2	CASSATGTTGELFF
13	TRBV9	TRBJ2-7	CASSVGDSNEQYF
13	TRBV9	TRBJ1-2	CASSGTENYGYTF